The subject of this entry is one TCR beta chain. What it binds is not known. Clones were sequenced by immunoSEQ multiplex PCR, and TCRdb holds only the in-frame ones, with some missing. The table records approximately 32,000 clones, 70% to 90% of them present only once. Trimming took 5 bases from V and 0 from J, leaving 8 bases between them. Looked up from germline, CDR1 is LNHDA and CDR2 is SQIVND (reference sequence). CDR3 length equals 14 residues. This specimen comes from a study of T cells after posttransplantation cyclophosphamide. Study-wide results and caveats: TRB overlap between skin or GI tissue T cells and blood was limited. After PTCy, TRB diversity resembled that of CNI/methotrexate controls. Donor CD8+ memory clones often dominated recipient blood repertoires at later times.

Sequencing was done on a sample of PBMCs. This chain joins TRBV19 and TRBJ2-1; perhaps TRBD2 as D (5 bases). The source is a woman in her forties with a blood cancer, CMV-positive, and with a related stem cell donor. The CDR3 DNA sequence: TGTGCCAGTAGTCCGGGGAGCTCCTACAATGAGCAGTTCTTC. Its translation is CASSPGSSYNEQFF.